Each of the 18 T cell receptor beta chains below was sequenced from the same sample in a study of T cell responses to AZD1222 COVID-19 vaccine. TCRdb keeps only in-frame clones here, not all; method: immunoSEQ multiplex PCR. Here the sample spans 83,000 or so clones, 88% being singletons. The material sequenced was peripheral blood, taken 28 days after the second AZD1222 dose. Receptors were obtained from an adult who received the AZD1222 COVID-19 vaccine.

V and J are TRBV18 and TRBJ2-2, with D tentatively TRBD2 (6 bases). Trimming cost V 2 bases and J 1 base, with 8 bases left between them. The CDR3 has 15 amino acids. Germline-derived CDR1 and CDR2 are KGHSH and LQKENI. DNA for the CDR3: TGTGCCAGCTCACCAACGGGAGTGAACACCGGGGAGCTGTTTTTT. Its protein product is CASSPTGVNTGELFF.

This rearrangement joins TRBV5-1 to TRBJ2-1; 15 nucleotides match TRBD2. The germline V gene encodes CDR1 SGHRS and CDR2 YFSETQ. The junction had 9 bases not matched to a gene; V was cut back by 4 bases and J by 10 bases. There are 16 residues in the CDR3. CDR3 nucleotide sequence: TGCGCCAGCAGCCAAGGACTAGCGGGAGGGCCAGACGAGCAGTTCTTC. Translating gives CASSQGLAGGPDEQFF.

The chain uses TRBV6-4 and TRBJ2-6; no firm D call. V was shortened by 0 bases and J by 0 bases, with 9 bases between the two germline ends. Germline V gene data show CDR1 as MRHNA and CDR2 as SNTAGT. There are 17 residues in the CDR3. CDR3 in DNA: TGTGCCAGCAGTGACTCGTCAGCAGGCTCTGGGGCCAACGTCCTGACTTTC. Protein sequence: CASSDSSAGSGANVLTF.

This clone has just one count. The CDR3 loop is CSASNSINTEAFF. CDR3 nucleotides: TGCAGTGCTAGTAACAGTATTAACACTGAAGCTTTCTTT. This rearrangement joins TRBV20-1 to TRBJ1-1, with D hard to call. The V and J ends lost 3 bases and 2 bases respectively, with 10 bases between them. CDR3 size: 13 residues. Germline V CDR1 and CDR2: DFQATT, SNEGSKA (reference sequence).

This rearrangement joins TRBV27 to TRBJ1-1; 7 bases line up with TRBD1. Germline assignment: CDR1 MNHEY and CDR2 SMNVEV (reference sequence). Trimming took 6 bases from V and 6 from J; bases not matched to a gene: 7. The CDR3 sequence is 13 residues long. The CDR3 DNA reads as TGTGCCAGCAGCCCGGACAGGATTGCTGAAGCTTTCTTT. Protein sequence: CASSPDRIAEAFF.

CDR3 sequence (DNA): TGTGCCAGTTTAAGGGGAACTGAAGCTTTCTTT. Protein: CASLRGTEAFF. The chain joins TRBV27 to TRBJ1-1; D perhaps matches TRBD1 (5 bases). The V and J ends lost 9 bases and 5 bases respectively, with 10 bases between them. Germline V gives CDR1 MNHEY, CDR2 SMNVEV (reference sequence). The CDR3 has 11 amino acids.

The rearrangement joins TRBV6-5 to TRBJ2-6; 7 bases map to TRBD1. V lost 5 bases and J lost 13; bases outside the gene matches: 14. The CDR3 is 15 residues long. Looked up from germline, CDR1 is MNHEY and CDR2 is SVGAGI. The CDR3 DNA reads TGTGCCAGCAGTCAACAGGGGCGGGCCCAGAGTGTCCTGACTTTC. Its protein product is CASSQQGRAQSVLTF.

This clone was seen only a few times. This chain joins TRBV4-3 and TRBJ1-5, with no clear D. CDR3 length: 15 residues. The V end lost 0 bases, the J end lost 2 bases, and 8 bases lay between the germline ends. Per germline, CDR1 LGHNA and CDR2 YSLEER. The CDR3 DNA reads TGCGCCAGCAGCCAAGACCGACATGGCAATCAGCCCCAGCATTTT. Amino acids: CASSQDRHGNQPQHF.

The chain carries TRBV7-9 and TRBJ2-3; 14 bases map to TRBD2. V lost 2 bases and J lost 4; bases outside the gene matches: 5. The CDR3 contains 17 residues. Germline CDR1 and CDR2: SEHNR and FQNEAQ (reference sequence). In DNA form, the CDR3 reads TGTGCCAGCAGCTTATTGGGGACTAGCGGGAGAGCAGATACGCAGTATTTT. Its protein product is CASSLLGTSGRADTQYF. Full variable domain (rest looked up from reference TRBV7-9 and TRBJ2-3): DTGVSQNPRHKITKRGQNVTFRCDPISEHNRLYWYRQTLGQGPEFLTYFQNEAQLEKSRLLSDRFSAERPKGSFSTLEIQRTEQGDSAMYLCASSLLGTSGRADTQYFGPGTRLTVL.

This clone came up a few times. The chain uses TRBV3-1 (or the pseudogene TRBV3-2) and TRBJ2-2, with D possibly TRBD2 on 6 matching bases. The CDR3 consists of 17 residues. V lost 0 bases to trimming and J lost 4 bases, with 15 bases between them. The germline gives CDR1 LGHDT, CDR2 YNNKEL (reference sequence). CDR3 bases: TGTGCCAGCAGCCAAGATTGGGGAGCGGGTTGCACCGGGGAGCTGTTTTTT. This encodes CASSQDWGAGCTGELFF.

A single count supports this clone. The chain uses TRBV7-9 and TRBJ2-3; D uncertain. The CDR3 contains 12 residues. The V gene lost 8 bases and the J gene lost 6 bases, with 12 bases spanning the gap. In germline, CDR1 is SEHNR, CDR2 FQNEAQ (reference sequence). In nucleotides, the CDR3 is TGTGCCAGCCATCCCGGTAGTGATACGCAGTATTTT. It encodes CASHPGSDTQYF.

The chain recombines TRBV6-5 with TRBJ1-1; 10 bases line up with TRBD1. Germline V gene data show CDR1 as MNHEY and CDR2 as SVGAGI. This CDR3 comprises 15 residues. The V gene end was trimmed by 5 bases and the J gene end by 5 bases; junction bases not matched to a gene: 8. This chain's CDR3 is CASSTPGTGATEAFF. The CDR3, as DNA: TGTGCCAGCAGTACCCCCGGGACAGGGGCGACTGAAGCTTTCTTT.

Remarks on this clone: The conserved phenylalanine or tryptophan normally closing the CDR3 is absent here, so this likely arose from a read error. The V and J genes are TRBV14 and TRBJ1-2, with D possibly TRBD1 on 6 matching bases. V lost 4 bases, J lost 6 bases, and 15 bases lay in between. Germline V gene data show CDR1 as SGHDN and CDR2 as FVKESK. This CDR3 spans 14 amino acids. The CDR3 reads CASSPNWGGHGYTL. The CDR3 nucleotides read TGTGCCAGCAGCCCTAACTGGGGGGGGCATGGCTACACCCTC.

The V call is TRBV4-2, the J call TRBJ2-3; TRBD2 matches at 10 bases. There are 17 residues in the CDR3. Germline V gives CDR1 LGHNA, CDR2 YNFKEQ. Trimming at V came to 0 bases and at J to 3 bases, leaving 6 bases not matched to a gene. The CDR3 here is CASSQEISGGPTDTQYF. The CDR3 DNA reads TGTGCCAGCAGCCAAGAAATTAGCGGGGGGCCTACAGATACGCAGTATTTT.

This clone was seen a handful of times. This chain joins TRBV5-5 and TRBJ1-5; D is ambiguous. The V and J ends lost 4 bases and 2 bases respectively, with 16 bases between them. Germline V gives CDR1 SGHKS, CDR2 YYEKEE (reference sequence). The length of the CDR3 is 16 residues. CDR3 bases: TGTGCCAGCAGCCGAATACCCGGGGATGGCAATCAGCCCCAGCATTTT. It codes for CASSRIPGDGNQPQHF. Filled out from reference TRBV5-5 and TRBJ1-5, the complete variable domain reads DAGVTQSPTHLIKTRGQQVTLRCSPISGHKSVSWYQQVLGQGPQFIFQYYEKEERGRGNFPDRFSARQFPNYSSELNVNALLLGDSALYLCASSRIPGDGNQPQHFGDGTRLSIL.

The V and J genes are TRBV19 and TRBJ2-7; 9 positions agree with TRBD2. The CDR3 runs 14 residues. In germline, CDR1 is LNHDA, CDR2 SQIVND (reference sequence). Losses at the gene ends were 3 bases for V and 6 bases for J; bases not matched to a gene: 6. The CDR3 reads CASSIGTSFGEQYF. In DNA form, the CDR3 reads TGTGCCAGTAGTATTGGGACTAGCTTTGGCGAGCAGTACTTC.

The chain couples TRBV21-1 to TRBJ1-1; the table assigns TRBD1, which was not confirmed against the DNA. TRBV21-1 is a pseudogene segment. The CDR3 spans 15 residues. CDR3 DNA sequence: TGTGCCAGCAGCACGAGGACAGGGGATGGCACTGAAGCTTTCTTT. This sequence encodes CASSTRTGDGTEAFF.

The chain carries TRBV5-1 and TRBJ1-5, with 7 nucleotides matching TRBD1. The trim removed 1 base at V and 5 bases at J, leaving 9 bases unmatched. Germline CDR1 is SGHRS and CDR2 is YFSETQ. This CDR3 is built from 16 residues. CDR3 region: CASSLLNRGRDQPQHF. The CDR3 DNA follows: TGCGCCAGCAGCTTGTTGAACAGGGGTCGGGATCAGCCCCAGCATTTT.